This paragraph reports one TCR beta chain. Data came from immunoSEQ multiplex PCR; TCRdb stores just in-frame clones and leaves some out. This table holds approximately 97,000 clones, 90% to 95% found once. The germline V gene has CDR1 SEHNR and CDR2 FQNEAQ (reference sequence). V was clipped by 2 bases and J by 7 bases, with 12 bases between them. CDR3 length equals 14 residues. The sample comes from a study of T cell changes during pregnancy in multiple sclerosis. The rearrangement uses TRBV7-9 and TRBJ2-1, with D tentatively TRBD2 (7 bases). The sample was peripheral blood, taken after pregnancy. The clonotype originates from a female donor in good health, enrolled as a control in a pregnancy study. CDR3 nucleotides: TGTGCCAGCAGCTTACGGGGGGCTGGGAATGAGCAGTTCTTC. This sequence encodes CASSLRGAGNEQFF.